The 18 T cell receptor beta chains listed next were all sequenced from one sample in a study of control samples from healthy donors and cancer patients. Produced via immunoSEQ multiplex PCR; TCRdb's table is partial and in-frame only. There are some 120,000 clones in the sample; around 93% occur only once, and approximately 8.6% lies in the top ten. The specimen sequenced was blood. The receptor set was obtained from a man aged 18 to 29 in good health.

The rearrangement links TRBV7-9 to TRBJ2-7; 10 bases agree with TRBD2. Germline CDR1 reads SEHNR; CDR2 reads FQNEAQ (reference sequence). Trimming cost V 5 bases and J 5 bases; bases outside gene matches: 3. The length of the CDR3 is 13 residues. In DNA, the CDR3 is TGTGCCAGCAGCCTACTAGCGGGGAACGAGCAGTACTTC. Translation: CASSLLAGNEQYF.

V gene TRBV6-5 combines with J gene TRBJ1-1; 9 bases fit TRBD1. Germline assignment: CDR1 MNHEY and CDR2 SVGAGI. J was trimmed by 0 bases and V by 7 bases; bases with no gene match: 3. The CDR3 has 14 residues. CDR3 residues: CASTDRGVNTEAFF. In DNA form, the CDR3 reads TGTGCCAGCACCGACAGGGGGGTGAACACTGAAGCTTTCTTT.

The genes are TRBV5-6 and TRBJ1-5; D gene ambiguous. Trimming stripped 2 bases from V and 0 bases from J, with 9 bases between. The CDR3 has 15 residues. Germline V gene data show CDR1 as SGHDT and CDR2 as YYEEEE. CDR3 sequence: CASSLGPYSNQPQHF. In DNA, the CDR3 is TGTGCCAGCAGCTTAGGTCCGTATAGCAATCAGCCCCAGCATTTT.

The CDR3 region is CASSPGLGETQYF. Written as DNA, the CDR3 is TGTGCCAGCTCACCAGGGCTGGGGGAGACCCAGTACTTC. The J gene is TRBJ2-5, the V gene TRBV18; D is uncertain. In germline, CDR1 is KGHSH, CDR2 LQKENI. The V end lost 2 bases, the J end lost 5 bases, and 9 bases lay between the germline ends. The CDR3 is made up of 13 amino acids.

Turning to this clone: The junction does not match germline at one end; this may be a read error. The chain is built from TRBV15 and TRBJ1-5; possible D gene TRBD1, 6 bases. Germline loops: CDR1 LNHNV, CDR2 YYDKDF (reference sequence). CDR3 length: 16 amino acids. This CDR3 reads CATSRGTGAGNQPQHF. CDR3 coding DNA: TGTGCCACCAGTAGAGGTACGGGGGCAGGCAATCAGCCCCAGCATTTT. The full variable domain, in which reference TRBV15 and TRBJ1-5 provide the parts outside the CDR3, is DAMVIQNPRYQVTQFGKPVTLSCSQTLNHNVMYWYQQKSSQAPKLLFHYYDKDFNNEADTPDNFQSRRPNTSFCFLDIRSPGLGDTAMYLCATSRGTGAGNQPQHFGDGTRLSIL.

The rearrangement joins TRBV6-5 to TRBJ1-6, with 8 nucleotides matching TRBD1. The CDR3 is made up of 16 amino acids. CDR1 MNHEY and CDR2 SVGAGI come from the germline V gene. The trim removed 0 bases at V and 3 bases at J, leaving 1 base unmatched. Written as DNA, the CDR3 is TGTGCCAGCAGTTACTCCGGGACAGGCTATAATTCACCCCTCCACTTT. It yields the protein CASSYSGTGYNSPLHF.

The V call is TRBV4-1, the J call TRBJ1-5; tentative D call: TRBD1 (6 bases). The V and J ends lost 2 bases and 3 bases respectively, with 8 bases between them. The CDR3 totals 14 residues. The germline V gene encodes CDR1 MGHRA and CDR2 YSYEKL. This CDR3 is CASSQTGINQPQHF. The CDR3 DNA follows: TGCGCCAGCAGCCAAACAGGGATCAATCAGCCCCAGCATTTT.

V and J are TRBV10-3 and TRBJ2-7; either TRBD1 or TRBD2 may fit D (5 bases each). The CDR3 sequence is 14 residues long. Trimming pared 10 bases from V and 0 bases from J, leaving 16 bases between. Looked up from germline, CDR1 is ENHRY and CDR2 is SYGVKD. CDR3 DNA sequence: TGTGCCACCGCCATGGGGGTGAGCTCCTACGAGCAGTACTTC. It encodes CATAMGVSSYEQYF.

CDR3 nucleotide sequence: TGTGCCAGCAGCTTGGATGGGGACAGCTCCTACAATGAGCAGTTCTTC. Translation: CASSLDGDSSYNEQFF. The rearrangement links TRBV5-6 to TRBJ2-1, with TRBD1 matching 7 bases. The V and J ends lost 0 bases and 0 bases, in that order; junction bases with no gene match: 3. Germline values: CDR1 SGHDT, CDR2 YYEEEE. The CDR3 is 16 residues long.

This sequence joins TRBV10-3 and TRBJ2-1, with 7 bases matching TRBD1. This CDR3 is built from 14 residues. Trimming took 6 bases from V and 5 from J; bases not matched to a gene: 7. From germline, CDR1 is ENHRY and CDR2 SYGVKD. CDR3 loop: CAISPLDRNNEQFF. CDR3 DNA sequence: TGTGCCATCAGCCCCCTGGACAGGAACAATGAGCAGTTCTTC.

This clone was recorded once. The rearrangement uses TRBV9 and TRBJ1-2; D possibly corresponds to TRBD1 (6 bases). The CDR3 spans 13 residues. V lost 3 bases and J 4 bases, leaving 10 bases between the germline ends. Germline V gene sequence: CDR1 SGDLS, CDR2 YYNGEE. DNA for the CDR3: TGTGCCAGCAGCGCCAGGGGAGTCTATGGCTACACCTTC. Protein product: CASSARGVYGYTF.

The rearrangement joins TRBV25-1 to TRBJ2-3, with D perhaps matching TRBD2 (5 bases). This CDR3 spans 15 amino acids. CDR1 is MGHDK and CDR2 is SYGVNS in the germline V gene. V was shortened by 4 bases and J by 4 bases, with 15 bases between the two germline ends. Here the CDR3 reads CASSVQTSRADTQYF. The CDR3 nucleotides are TGTGCCAGCAGTGTGCAAACTAGTCGGGCAGATACGCAGTATTTT.

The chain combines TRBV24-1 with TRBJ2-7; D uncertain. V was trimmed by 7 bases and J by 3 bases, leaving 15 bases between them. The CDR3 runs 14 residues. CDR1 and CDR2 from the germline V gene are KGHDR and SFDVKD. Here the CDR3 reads CATRALDMIYEQYF. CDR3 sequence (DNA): TGTGCCACCAGAGCACTCGACATGATCTACGAGCAGTACTTC.

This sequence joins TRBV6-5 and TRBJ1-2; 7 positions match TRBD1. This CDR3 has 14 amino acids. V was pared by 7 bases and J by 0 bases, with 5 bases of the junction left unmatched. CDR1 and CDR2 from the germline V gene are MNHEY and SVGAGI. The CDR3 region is CASTTGVANYGYTF. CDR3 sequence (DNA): TGTGCCAGCACTACAGGGGTGGCTAACTATGGCTACACCTTC.

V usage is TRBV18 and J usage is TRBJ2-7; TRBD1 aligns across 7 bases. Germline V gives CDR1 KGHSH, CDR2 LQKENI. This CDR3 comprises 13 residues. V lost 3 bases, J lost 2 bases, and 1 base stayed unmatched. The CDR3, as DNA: TGTGCCAGCTCACCGACAGGGACCTACGAGCAGTACTTC. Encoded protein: CASSPTGTYEQYF.

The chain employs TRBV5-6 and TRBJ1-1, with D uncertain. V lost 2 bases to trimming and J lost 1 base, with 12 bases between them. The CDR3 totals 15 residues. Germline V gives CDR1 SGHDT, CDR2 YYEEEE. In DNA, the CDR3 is TGTGCCAGCAGCTTTTACGGGTACGGGAACACTGAAGCTTTCTTT. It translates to CASSFYGYGNTEAFF.

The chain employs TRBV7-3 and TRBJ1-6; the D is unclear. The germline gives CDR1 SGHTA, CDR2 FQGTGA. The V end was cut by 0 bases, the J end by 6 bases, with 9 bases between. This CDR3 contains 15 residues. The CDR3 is CASSLTAAFNSPLHF. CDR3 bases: TGTGCCAGCAGCTTAACGGCGGCTTTTAATTCACCCCTCCACTTT.

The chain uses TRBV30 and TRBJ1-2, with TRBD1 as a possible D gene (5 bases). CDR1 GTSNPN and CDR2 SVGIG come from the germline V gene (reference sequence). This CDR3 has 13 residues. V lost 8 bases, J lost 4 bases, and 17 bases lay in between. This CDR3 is CARGGGNAYGYTF. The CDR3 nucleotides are TGTGCCCGGGGGGGTGGAAACGCCTATGGCTACACCTTC.